The clone carrying this T cell receptor (beta chain) has only a few counts. Antigen specificity is unknown. This specimen belongs to a study of regulatory T cells in long-lasting Graves disease. Whole-study findings and limits: Persistent disease was associated with favored TRBV28 usage and with favored use of TRBJ1-2 and TRBJ2-5.

The authors built TCR beta libraries using iRepertoire HTBI primers and Arm-PCR of CDR3 regions. From the multiplex PCR reads, TCRdb called clonotypes with MiXCR, one entry per CDR3 protein. Of 400,000 to 500,000 distinct CDR3 sequences in the sample, under 25% were seen once. Germline-derived CDR1 and CDR2 are SGHDN and FVKESK. CDR3 size: 13 residues. V lost 3 bases and J lost 7, with 9 bases in between. The time point was: persistent/refractory GD, antithyroid drugs over 5 years with positive TRAb. Following extraction of RNA from PBMCs, that RNA was used to make the TCR library. The sequence was obtained from a female donor with Graves disease. The source material was peripheral blood mononuclear cells (PBMCs), sampled when the disease was refractory, from a patient treated with antithyroid drugs. The gene calls are TRBV14 and TRBJ2-2, with D unresolved. CDR3 in amino acids: CASSQDVFGELFF. CDR3 in DNA: TGTGCCAGCAGCCAGGACGTTTTCGGGGAGCTGTTTTTT.